These 28 T cell receptor beta chains share one sample of origin, sequenced in a study of cytomegalovirus exposure and HLA in healthy donors. Primers: 60 Vbeta forward and 13 Jbeta reverse. TCRdb's copy holds only in-frame clones and misses some; the assay was immunoSEQ multiplex PCR. The sample holds 100,000 or so clones, over 75% seen once. The sequencing sample was made of PBMCs. The receptor set was obtained from a man aged 30 to 45 in good health and CMV-seropositive.

The chain couples TRBV6-5 to TRBJ1-6, with 7 nucleotides matching TRBD1. V lost 8 bases and J lost 7; bases outside the gene matches: 11. The CDR3 covers 15 residues. Looked up from germline, CDR1 is MNHEY and CDR2 is SVGAGI. The CDR3 spells CASRGQPLGNSPLHF. The CDR3 DNA sequence: TGTGCCAGCCGGGGACAGCCCCTGGGAAATTCACCCCTCCACTTT.

V is TRBV14 and J is TRBJ2-5; TRBD1 matches at 11 bases. Germline V gene sequence: CDR1 SGHDN, CDR2 FVKESK. This CDR3 has 15 residues. V gave up 1 base and J gave up 4 bases; unmatched junction bases: 2. The CDR3 coding sequence is TGTGCCAGCAGCCAAGTGGGACAGGGGGGAGAGACCCAGTACTTC. This encodes CASSQVGQGGETQYF.

Concerning this clone itself: An end of the junction differs from the germline gene, which may be a read error. The CDR3 reads CASNEFARGFNEQFF. The CDR3 DNA is TGTGCCAGCAATGAATTTGCCAGGGGGTTCAATGAGCAGTTCTTC. The genes are TRBV2 and TRBJ2-1, with 7 bases identical to TRBD1. Germline assignment: CDR1 SNHLY and CDR2 FYNNEI. The CDR3 has 15 amino acids.

CDR3 amino acids: CASSSSGVGQYF. CDR3 DNA: TGTGCCAGCAGCTCTTCAGGGGTGGGGCAGTACTTC. The V call is TRBV14, the J call TRBJ2-7, with a weak D call TRBD1 (6 bases). CDR1 and CDR2 (germline): SGHDN, FVKESK. Between the trimmed V and J ends, which lost 5 bases and 9 bases, there was a span of 14 bases. This CDR3 has 12 residues.

The chain has TRBV7-6 and TRBJ1-4; D possibly corresponds to TRBD1 (5 bases). Between the trimmed V and J ends, which lost 5 bases and 8 bases, there was a span of 15 bases. This CDR3 spans 14 amino acids. Germline lookup yields CDR1 SGHVS and CDR2 FNYEAQ. CDR3: CASSPRGAGEKLFF. The CDR3 nucleotides are TGTGCCAGCAGCCCTAGAGGCGCAGGGGAAAAACTGTTTTTT.

CDR3 loop: CASSPTGDQPYEQYF. CDR3 DNA sequence: TGTGCCAGCAGTCCGACAGGGGACCAGCCCTACGAGCAGTACTTC. The gene calls are TRBV27 and TRBJ2-7, with TRBD1 matching over 8 bases. Germline V gene sequence: CDR1 MNHEY, CDR2 SMNVEV (reference sequence). This CDR3 has 15 amino acids. V lost 5 bases and J lost 2; bases outside the gene matches: 8.

V usage is TRBV5-1 and J usage is TRBJ2-2; D gene uncertain. The J call may be incorrect, as the DNA end agrees better with TRBJ1-3. The CDR3 totals 13 residues. Germline CDR1 reads SGHRS; CDR2 reads YFSETQ. CDR3 amino acids: CASSPNGGNTIYF. The CDR3 bases are TGCGCCAGCAGCCCAAACGGGGGAAACACCATATATTTT.

The rearrangement joins TRBV5-1 to TRBJ2-5; TRBD2 aligns across 12 bases. Per the germline V gene, CDR1 is SGHRS and CDR2 is YFSETQ. There are 18 residues in the CDR3. After removal of 3 bases from V and 5 bases from J, the junction contained 14 bases not matched to a gene. The chain's CDR3 is CASSSDTLAGGPGETQYF. In DNA form, the CDR3 reads TGCGCCAGCAGCTCCGATACCCTAGCGGGGGGGCCAGGCGAGACCCAGTACTTC. Full variable domain (rest looked up from reference TRBV5-1 and TRBJ2-5): KAGVTQTPRYLIKTRGQQVTLSCSPISGHRSVSWYQQTPGQGLQFLFEYFSETQRNKGNFPGRFSGRQFSNSRSEMNVSTLELGDSALYLCASSSDTLAGGPGETQYFGPGTRLLVL.

V usage is TRBV5-4 and J usage is TRBJ1-2; 12 positions match TRBD1. Germline V CDR1 and CDR2: SGHNT, YYREEE (reference sequence). The CDR3 covers 15 residues. V trimming: 5 bases; J trimming: 10 bases; junction bases outside the gene matches: 12. The CDR3 bases are TGTGCCAGCAGACGGGACAGGGGGCGAGGCGGCCTCTACACCTTC. The encoded protein is CASRRDRGRGGLYTF.

The chain links TRBV5-1 to TRBJ2-3; D is perhaps TRBD1 (5 bases). This CDR3 contains 15 residues. Trimming removed 0 bases at V and 0 bases at J, with 8 bases between. The germline V gene encodes CDR1 SGHRS and CDR2 YFSETQ. DNA of the CDR3: TGCGCCAGCAGCTTGGAGGGGCGGAGCACAGATACGCAGTATTTT. Translation gives CASSLEGRSTDTQYF.

The chain combines TRBV6-5 with TRBJ2-5; the D gene is possibly TRBD1 (6 bases). Germline loops: CDR1 MNHEY, CDR2 SVGAGI. The germline V and J ends were trimmed by 4 bases and 3 bases, with 9 bases remaining between them. The length of the CDR3 is 13 residues. The CDR3 nucleotides are TGTGCCAGCAGTTTTACAGGGAAAGAGACCCAGTACTTC. It translates to CASSFTGKETQYF.

The chain combines TRBV9 with TRBJ2-3; D is unclear. This CDR3 has 14 residues. The V and J ends lost 0 bases and 2 bases respectively, with 7 bases between them. Germline CDR1 is SGDLS and CDR2 is YYNGEE. In DNA form, the CDR3 reads TGTGCCAGCAGCGTAGGTCGGTTCACAGATACGCAGTATTTT. This gives the protein CASSVGRFTDTQYF.

V usage is TRBV6-1 and J usage is TRBJ2-4; 8 bases map to TRBD2. The V gene's germline CDR1 is MNHNS and CDR2 SASEGT. Losses at the gene ends were 3 bases for V and 0 bases for J; bases not matched to a gene: 10. The CDR3 is made up of 18 amino acids. Written as DNA, the CDR3 is TGTGCCAGCAGTGACGGGAGGGACCCTATCCTAGCCAAAAACATTCAGTACTTC. Its protein is CASSDGRDPILAKNIQYF.

The J gene is TRBJ1-3, the V gene TRBV7-2, with D unclear. The germline V gene has CDR1 SGHTA and CDR2 FQGNSA. The CDR3 covers 16 residues. With 3 bases removed from V and 7 bases from J, the gap between germline ends came to 19 bases. In nucleotides, the CDR3 is TGTGCCAGCAGCTTCACGGCGGCAGGCGCGGGGAACACCATATATTTT. Encoded protein: CASSFTAAGAGNTIYF.

This chain links TRBV2 with TRBJ2-7; TRBD1 matches at 8 bases. The germline CDR1 and CDR2 sequences are SNHLY and FYNNEI. J gave up 2 bases and V 2 bases, and 8 bases lay outside the gene matches. There are 16 residues in the CDR3. DNA for the CDR3: TGTGCCAGCAGTGAAAAGGGACAGGTGTTAACCTACGAGCAGTACTTC. Translating it yields CASSEKGQVLTYEQYF. Variable domain in full (rest from reference TRBV2 and TRBJ2-7): EPEVTQTPSHQVTQMGQEVILRCVPISNHLYFYWYRQILGQKVEFLVSFYNNEISEKSEIFDDQFSVERPDGSNFTLKIRSTKLEDSAMYFCASSEKGQVLTYEQYFGPGTRLTVT.

V usage is TRBV9 and J usage is TRBJ1-1, with a weak D call TRBD1 (6 bases). The CDR3 covers 13 residues. Germline assignment: CDR1 SGDLS and CDR2 YYNGEE. The germline V and J ends were trimmed by 3 bases and 0 bases, with 6 bases remaining between them. For the CDR3, the DNA is TGTGCCAGCAGCGGACAGGTGAACACTGAAGCTTTCTTT. Its protein product is CASSGQVNTEAFF.

The chain has TRBV6-1 and TRBJ2-1; the D gene is possibly TRBD1 (5 bases). Trimming took off 2 bases at V and 6 bases at J, with 5 bases between the two ends. This CDR3 has 12 residues. CDR1 MNHNS and CDR2 SASEGT come from the germline V gene. In DNA, the CDR3 is TGTGCCAGCAGTGAACAGGGCAATGAGCAGTTCTTC. Encoded protein: CASSEQGNEQFF.

To note about this clone: One end of the junction varies from germline; a read error may be responsible. This sequence joins TRBV7-7 and TRBJ1-2; D uncertain. CDR1 is SSHAT and CDR2 is FNYEAQ in the germline V gene (reference sequence). This CDR3 has 12 residues. CDR3 amino acids: CASSSLNYGYTF. The CDR3, as DNA: TGTGCTAGCAGCTCTCTAAACTATGGCTACACCTTC.

The genes are TRBV7-8 and TRBJ2-3; D perhaps matches TRBD2 (5 bases). The length of the CDR3 is 12 residues. Trimming took off 9 bases at V and 4 bases at J, with 11 bases between the two ends. Germline loops: CDR1 SGHVS, CDR2 FQNEAQ. DNA for the CDR3: TGTGCCAGTGGTAGGAGGTCAGATACGCAGTATTTT. It yields the protein CASGRRSDTQYF.

Comments on this clone: Other DNA sequences in the same sample also yield this CDR3. The genes are TRBV6-1 and TRBJ2-7; weak D call: TRBD2 (5 bases). The CDR3 extends over 13 amino acids. CDR1 MNHNS and CDR2 SASEGT come from the germline V gene. V dropped 6 bases and J dropped 1 base, with 10 bases sitting between them. DNA of the CDR3: TGTGCCAGCAGCGAGGGATTATCCTACGAGCAGTACTTC. It is translated as CASSEGLSYEQYF.

The chain links TRBV6-1 to TRBJ2-3, with TRBD2 matching over 8 bases. The length of the CDR3 is 14 residues. With 6 bases clipped from V and 1 base from J, the junction kept 3 bases outside the gene matches. Looked up from germline, CDR1 is MNHNS and CDR2 is SASEGT. CDR3: CASSILAGTDTQYF. The CDR3 nucleotides read TGTGCCAGCAGCATACTAGCGGGCACAGATACGCAGTATTTT.

The V gene is TRBV19, the J gene TRBJ2-7; 8 positions agree with TRBD1. This CDR3 contains 14 residues. The V gene's germline CDR1 is LNHDA and CDR2 SQIVND (reference sequence). V was pared by 6 bases and J by 2 bases, with 6 bases of the junction left unmatched. CDR3 DNA sequence: TGTGCCAGTAGACGTGGACAGGGAACCTACGAGCAGTACTTC. Translated, it gives CASRRGQGTYEQYF.

The genes are TRBV19 and TRBJ1-1; D not resolved. CDR3 length equals 13 residues. The V gene lost 6 bases and the J gene lost 0 bases, with 8 bases spanning the gap. Germline CDR1 LNHDA, CDR2 SQIVND (reference sequence). The CDR3 sequence: CASRLALNTEAFF. CDR3 in DNA: TGTGCCAGTAGACTCGCCCTGAACACTGAAGCTTTCTTT.

The V call is TRBV6-9, the J call TRBJ2-7; possibly TRBD1 for D (5 bases). The CDR3 loop spans 16 amino acids. CDR1 and CDR2 (germline): MNHGY, SVAAGI. V was cut by 5 bases and J by 2 bases, with 19 bases left in between. The CDR3 protein is CASSHPDRNLTYEQYF. As DNA, the CDR3 is TGTGCCAGCAGTCACCCCGACAGAAACCTCACCTACGAGCAGTACTTC.

The CDR3 sequence: CAISVWGGDYEQYF. DNA of the CDR3: TGTGCCATCAGCGTTTGGGGAGGAGACTACGAGCAGTACTTC. The rearrangement links TRBV10-3 to TRBJ2-5; TRBD2 is a possible D gene (6 bases). The J call is doubtful: the DNA matches TRBJ2-7 better. This CDR3 spans 14 amino acids. The germline V gene encodes CDR1 ENHRY and CDR2 SYGVKD.

The V gene is TRBV5-1, the J gene TRBJ2-7; possible D gene TRBD1, 6 bases. V was clipped by 4 bases and J by 0 bases, with 14 bases between them. Germline V CDR1 and CDR2: SGHRS, YFSETQ. There are 15 residues in the CDR3. The CDR3 DNA reads as TGCGCCAGCAGCCGCTCATGGACAGACTCCTACGAGCAGTACTTC. Protein sequence: CASSRSWTDSYEQYF.

This rearrangement joins TRBV4-1 to TRBJ1-1; tentatively, D is TRBD1 (6 bases). V was trimmed by 0 bases and J by 4 bases, leaving 21 bases between them. This CDR3 spans 18 amino acids. Germline CDR1 and CDR2: MGHRA and YSYEKL. DNA of the CDR3: TGCGCCAGCAGCCAAGAATTGGGGGGGGCGGCAGGGCTCACTGAAGCTTTCTTT. Its translation is CASSQELGGAAGLTEAFF.

The sample holds one count of this clone. CDR3 sequence: CASSQDDSRGVPYEQYF. The CDR3 nucleotides are TGCGCCAGCAGCCAAGACGACTCGCGGGGGGTCCCCTACGAGCAGTACTTC. The chain couples TRBV4-3 to TRBJ2-7, with 8 positions matching TRBD2. V was pared by 0 bases and J by 2 bases, with 9 bases of the junction left unmatched. Germline loops: CDR1 LGHNA, CDR2 YSLEER. This CDR3 has 17 amino acids.